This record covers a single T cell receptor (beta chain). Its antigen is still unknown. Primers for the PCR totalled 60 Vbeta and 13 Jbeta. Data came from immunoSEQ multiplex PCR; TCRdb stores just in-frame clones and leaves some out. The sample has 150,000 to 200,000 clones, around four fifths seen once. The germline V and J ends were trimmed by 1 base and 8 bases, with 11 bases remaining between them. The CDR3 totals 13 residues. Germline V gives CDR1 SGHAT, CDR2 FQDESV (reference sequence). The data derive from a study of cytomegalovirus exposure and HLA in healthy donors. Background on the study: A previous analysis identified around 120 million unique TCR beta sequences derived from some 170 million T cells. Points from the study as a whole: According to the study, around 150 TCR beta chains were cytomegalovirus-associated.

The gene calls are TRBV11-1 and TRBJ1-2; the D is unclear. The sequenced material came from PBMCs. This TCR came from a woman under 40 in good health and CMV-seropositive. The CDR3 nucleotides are TGTGCCAGCAGCTTAGGAGCCATGGAGGGCTACACCTTC. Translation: CASSLGAMEGYTF.